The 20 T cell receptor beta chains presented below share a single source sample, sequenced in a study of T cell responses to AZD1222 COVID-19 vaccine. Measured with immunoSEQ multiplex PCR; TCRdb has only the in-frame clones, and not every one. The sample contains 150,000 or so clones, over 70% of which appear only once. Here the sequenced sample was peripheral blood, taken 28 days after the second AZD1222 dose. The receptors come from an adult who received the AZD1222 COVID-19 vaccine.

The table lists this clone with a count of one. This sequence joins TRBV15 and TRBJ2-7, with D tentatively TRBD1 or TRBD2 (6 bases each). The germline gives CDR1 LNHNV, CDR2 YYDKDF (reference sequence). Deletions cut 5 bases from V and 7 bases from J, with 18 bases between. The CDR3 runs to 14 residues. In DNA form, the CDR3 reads TGTGCCACCAGCGCCGGGACAACGGCGGGGGAGCAGTACTTC. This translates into CATSAGTTAGEQYF.

The CDR3 spells CASSVEDMGRGAFF. The CDR3 DNA sequence: TGTGCCAGCAGCGTAGAAGATATGGGGAGGGGAGCTTTCTTT. This chain links TRBV9 with TRBJ1-1; weak D call: TRBD1 (5 bases). CDR3 size: 14 residues. The V end was cut by 0 bases, the J end by 10 bases, with 16 bases between. Germline V CDR1 and CDR2: SGDLS, YYNGEE.

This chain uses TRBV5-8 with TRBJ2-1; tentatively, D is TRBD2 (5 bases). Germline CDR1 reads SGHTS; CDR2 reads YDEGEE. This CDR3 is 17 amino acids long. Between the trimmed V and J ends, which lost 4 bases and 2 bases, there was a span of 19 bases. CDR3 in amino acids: CASSHLPRLRAYNEQFF. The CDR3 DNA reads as TGTGCCAGCAGCCATTTACCCCGACTGAGGGCCTACAATGAGCAGTTCTTC.

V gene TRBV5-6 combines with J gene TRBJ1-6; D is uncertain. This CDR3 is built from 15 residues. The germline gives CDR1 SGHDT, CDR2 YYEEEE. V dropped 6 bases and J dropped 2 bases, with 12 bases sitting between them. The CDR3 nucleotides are TGTGCCAGCAACCCTACCGGGACCTATAATTCACCCCTCCACTTT. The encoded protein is CASNPTGTYNSPLHF.

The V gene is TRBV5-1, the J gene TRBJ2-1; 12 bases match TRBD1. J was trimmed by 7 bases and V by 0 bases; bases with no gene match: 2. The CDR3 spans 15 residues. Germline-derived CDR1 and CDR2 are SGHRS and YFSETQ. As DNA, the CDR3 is TGCGCCAGCAGCTTGGAGGGACAGGGGGCGAATGAGCAGTTCTTC. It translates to CASSLEGQGANEQFF.

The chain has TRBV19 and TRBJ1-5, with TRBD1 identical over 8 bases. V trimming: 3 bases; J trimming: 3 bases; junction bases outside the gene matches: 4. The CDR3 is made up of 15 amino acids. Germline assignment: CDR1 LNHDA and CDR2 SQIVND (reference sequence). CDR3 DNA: TGTGCCAGTAGTATCCAGGGGGCTTCCAATCAGCCCCAGCATTTT. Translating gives CASSIQGASNQPQHF.

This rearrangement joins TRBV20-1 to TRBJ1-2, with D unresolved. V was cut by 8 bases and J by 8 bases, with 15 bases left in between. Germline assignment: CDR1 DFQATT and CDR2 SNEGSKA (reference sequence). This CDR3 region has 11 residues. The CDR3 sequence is CSTGEHEGYTF. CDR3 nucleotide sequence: TGCAGTACCGGGGAGCATGAAGGCTACACCTTC.

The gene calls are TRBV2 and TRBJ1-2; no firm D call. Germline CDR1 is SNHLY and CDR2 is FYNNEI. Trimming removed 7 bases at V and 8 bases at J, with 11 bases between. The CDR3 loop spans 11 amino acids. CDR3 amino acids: CASNPIGGYTF. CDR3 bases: TGTGCCAGCAACCCCATAGGGGGCTACACCTTC.

The CDR3 DNA reads as TGTGCCAGCGGGTCCAGGGTCAGCTCCTACGAGCAGTACTTC. Encoded protein: CASGSRVSSYEQYF. V and J are TRBV6-4 and TRBJ2-7, with D perhaps TRBD1 (5 bases). This CDR3 has 14 amino acids. The V and J ends lost 8 bases and 0 bases respectively, with 14 bases between them. Germline lookup yields CDR1 MRHNA and CDR2 SNTAGT.

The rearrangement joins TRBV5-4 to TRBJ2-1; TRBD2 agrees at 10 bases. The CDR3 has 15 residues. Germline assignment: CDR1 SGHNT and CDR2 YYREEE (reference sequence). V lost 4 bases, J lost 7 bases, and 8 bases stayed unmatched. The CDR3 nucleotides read TGTGCCAGCAGCGCGGCCGGGACTAGCGTAAATGAGCAGTTCTTC. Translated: CASSAAGTSVNEQFF.

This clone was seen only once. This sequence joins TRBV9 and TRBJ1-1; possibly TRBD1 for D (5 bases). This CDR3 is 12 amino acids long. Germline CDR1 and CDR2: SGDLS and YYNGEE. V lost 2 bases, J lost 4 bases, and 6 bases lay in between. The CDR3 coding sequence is TGTGCCAGCAGCGTCGACAGCACTGAAGCTTTCTTT. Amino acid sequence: CASSVDSTEAFF.

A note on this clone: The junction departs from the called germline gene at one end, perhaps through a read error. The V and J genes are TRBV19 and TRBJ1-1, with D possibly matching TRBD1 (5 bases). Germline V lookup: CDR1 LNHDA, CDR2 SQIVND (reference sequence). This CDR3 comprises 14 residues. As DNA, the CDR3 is TGTGCCAGTAGTATAGTTCAGAGTGGGGCTGAAGTTTTCTTT. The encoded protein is CASSIVQSGAEVFF.

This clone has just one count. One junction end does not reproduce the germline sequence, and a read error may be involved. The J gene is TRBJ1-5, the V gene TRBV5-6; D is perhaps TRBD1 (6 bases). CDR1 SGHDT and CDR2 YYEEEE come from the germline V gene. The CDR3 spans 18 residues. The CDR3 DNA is TGTGCCAGCAGCAAATACACTCTCGGACAGATCCATAGATCCCGGGAGATTTTT. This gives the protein CASSKYTLGQIHRSREIF.

The CDR3 sequence: CASSTQGGNTGELFF. The CDR3 DNA sequence: TGTGCCAGTAGTACACAGGGGGGGAACACCGGGGAGCTGTTTTTT. The genes are TRBV19 and TRBJ2-2; TRBD1 agrees at 8 bases. Trimming cost V 4 bases and J 1 base; bases outside gene matches: 2. This CDR3 comprises 15 residues. CDR1 is LNHDA, CDR2 SQIVND, per germline (reference sequence).

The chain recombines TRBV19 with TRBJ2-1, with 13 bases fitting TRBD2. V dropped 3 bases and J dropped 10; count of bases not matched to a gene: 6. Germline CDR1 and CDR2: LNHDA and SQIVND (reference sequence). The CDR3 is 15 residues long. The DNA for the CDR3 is TGTGCCAGTAGTATCCATGGACTAGCGGGAGTAGAGCAGTTCTTC. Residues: CASSIHGLAGVEQFF.

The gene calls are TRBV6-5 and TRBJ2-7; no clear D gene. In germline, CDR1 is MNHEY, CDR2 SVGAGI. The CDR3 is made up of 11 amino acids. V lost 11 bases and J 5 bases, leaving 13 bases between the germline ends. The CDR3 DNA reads TGTGCCGCAGCAGTGGCCAACGAGCAGTACTTC. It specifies CAAAVANEQYF.

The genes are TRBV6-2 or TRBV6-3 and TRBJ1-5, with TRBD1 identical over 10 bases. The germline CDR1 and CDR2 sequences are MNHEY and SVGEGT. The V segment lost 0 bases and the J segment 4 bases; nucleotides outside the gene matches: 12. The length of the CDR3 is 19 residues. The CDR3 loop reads CASSYSGTGVVPSNQPQHF. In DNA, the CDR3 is TGTGCCAGCAGTTACTCCGGGACAGGGGTAGTTCCGTCGAATCAGCCCCAGCATTTT.

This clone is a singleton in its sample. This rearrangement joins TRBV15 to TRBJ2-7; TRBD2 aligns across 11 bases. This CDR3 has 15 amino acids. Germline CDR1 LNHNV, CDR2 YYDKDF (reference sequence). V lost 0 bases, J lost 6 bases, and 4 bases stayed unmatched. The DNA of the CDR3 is TGTGCCACCAGCAGAGATTTAACTAGCGGGAGCGAGCAGTACTTC. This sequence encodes CATSRDLTSGSEQYF. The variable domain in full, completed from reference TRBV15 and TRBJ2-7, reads DAMVIQNPRYQVTQFGKPVTLSCSQTLNHNVMYWYQQKSSQAPKLLFHYYDKDFNNEADTPDNFQSRRPNTSFCFLDIRSPGLGDTAMYLCATSRDLTSGSEQYFGPGTRLTVT.

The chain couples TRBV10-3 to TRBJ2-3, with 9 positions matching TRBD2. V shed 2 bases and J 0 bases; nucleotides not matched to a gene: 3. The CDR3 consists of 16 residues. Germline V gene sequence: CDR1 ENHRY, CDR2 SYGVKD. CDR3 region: CAISELTSGSTDTQYF. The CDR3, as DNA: TGTGCCATCAGTGAGCTAACTAGCGGGAGCACAGATACGCAGTATTTT.

CDR3 amino acids: CASRNWIQPLLSNTEAFF. DNA of the CDR3: TGTGCCAGTAGAAACTGGATACAGCCACTCCTCTCGAACACTGAAGCTTTCTTT. The chain combines TRBV19 with TRBJ1-1; no reliable D call. CDR3 length: 18 residues. Trimming shortened V by 6 bases and J by 1 base, and 24 bases separated the two germline ends. Germline-derived CDR1 and CDR2 are LNHDA and SQIVND (reference sequence).